The clone carrying this T cell receptor beta chain came up a few times. Its antigen is still unknown. The sample belongs to a study of shared clonotypes between healthy human individuals. Overall study: Three CD4 naive, three CD4 memory, two CD8 naive and one CD8 memory plate were used per donor. General study results and limits: Non-shared clonotypes had lower generation probabilities than those shared by all four donors. Investigators collected only blood, and repertoires in tissues likely differ. What naive subsets generally showed was a larger estimated richness than memory subsets showed.

Germline CDR1 is SNHLY and CDR2 is FYNNEI. The CDR3 sequence is 13 residues long. V was pared by 7 bases and J by 4 bases, with 11 bases between. Some clones are missing from TCRdb's copy, which holds only in-frame ones; the method was immunoSEQ multiplex PCR. This table holds about 730,000 clones, roughly 72% found once. The sequence derives from a woman aged 25 to 39 in good health. Sequencing was done on a sample of memory CD4+ T cells sorted from blood. Stated subset: CD45RA-negative fraction. V is TRBV2 and J is TRBJ1-5; D is uncertain. The CDR3 DNA sequence: TGTGCCAGCATGGGAGCAGCTAATCAGCCCCAGCATTTT. This codes for CASMGAANQPQHF.